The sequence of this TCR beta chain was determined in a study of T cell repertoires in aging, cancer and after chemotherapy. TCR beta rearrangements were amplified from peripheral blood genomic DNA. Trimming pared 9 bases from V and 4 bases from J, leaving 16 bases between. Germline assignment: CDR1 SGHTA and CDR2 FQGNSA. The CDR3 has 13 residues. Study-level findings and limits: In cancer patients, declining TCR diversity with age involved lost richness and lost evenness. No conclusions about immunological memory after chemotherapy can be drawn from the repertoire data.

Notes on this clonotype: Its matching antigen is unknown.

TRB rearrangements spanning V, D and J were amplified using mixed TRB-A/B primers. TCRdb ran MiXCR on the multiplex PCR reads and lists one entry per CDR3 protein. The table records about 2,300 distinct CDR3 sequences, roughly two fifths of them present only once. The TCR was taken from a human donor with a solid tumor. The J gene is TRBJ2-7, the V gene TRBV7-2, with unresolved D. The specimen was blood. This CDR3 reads CASSTATSYEQYF. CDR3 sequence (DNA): TGTGCCAGTAGTACAGCGACATCGTACGAGCAGTACTTC.